This T cell receptor (beta chain) stems from a study of blood T cell repertoires in COVID-19. Looking at the study overall: The study drew acute and convalescent COVID-19 samples from the United States, Italy and Spain. PBMCs, B-cell-depleted T cells, or T cells were the source of the cDNA or gDNA that made up the material.

On this clone: The same CDR3 arises from other DNA sequences in this sample as well.

CDR1 is SGDLS, CDR2 YYNGEE, per germline. V was cut by 0 bases and J by 2 bases, with 3 bases left in between. The CDR3 is 13 amino acids. In the study's own analysis: Estimated nucleated cell counts came from reference gene primer amplification. Using immunoSEQ multiplex PCR, the repertoire was profiled, and TCRdb retains in-frame clones only, with some absent. The V and J calls and clone size come from that table; D and trimming were worked out from the DNA. The repertoire consists of approximately 300,000 clones, with roughly nine tenths occurring once and the leading ten covering roughly 6.7%. This sequence joins TRBV9 and TRBJ1-5; D not resolved. The sequencing input was peripheral blood. This sequence originates from a man younger than 30 who had recovered from COVID-19. The DNA of the CDR3 is TGTGCCAGCAGCGTAGCTGGCAATCAGCCCCAGCATTTT. Translation gives CASSVAGNQPQHF.